Each of the 3 T cell receptor beta chains below was sequenced from the same sample in a study of spatial heterogeneity in lung cancer (dated by TCRdb to about 2019). Findings and caveats that apply to the study as a whole: The tumor nonsynonymous mutation count correlated with the number of expanded alpha and beta TCRs within the tumor.

The time point label here, explained by the study, means: sample taken at primary tumor resection. Library construction relied on 5' RACE. Sequencer: NextSeq 500. Starting from the raw public reads, TCRdb applied fastp trimming at Q25, assembled clones with MiXCR and retained in-frame beta chains. Each record represents a unique CDR3 protein, reported with the most common genes and DNA among its rows. The sample table shows 13,000 to 15,000 distinct CDR3 sequences, and approximately 4.8% are seen once. About 16% of the sample is held by the ten biggest clonotypes. The antigens for these receptors are not known. The sample was lung tumor tissue, taken at surgery. Receptors originate from a female donor with early-stage non-small cell lung cancer.

Ten or more counts support this clonotype. V usage is TRBV5-1 and J usage is TRBJ2-5; D not certain. The CDR3 contains 13 residues. Germline assignment: CDR1 SGHRS and CDR2 YFSETQ. V lost 0 bases, J lost 1 base, and 4 bases lay in between. CDR3 nucleotides: TGCGCCAGCAGCTTGGGTATCCAAGAGACCCAGTACTTC. Its translation is CASSLGIQETQYF.

This clonotype qualifies as medium-sized. The chain uses TRBV12-3 or TRBV12-4 and TRBJ2-5; 7 bases agree with TRBD1. The CDR3 is 12 amino acids. V was clipped by 5 bases and J by 5 bases; unmatched bases: 2. The CDR3 is CASSQGGETQYF. The DNA of the CDR3 is TGTGCCAGCAGTCAAGGGGGCGAGACCCAGTACTTC.

This clonotype was detected ten times or more. The rearrangement joins TRBV28 to TRBJ1-2; D is uncertain. Germline V CDR1 and CDR2: MDHEN, SYDVKM. Trimming removed 6 bases from V and 4 bases from J, with 9 bases in between. The CDR3 runs 12 residues. CDR3 in DNA: TGTGCCAGCAGGTGGATGGCCTATGGCTACACCTTC. Amino acids: CASRWMAYGYTF.